Listed here are 17 T cell receptor beta chains from one sample, sequenced in a study of T and B cells in COVID-19 patients. BIOMED2 TRB-A/B primer pools were used in multiplex TRB PCR. TCRdb ran MiXCR on the multiplex PCR reads and lists one entry per CDR3 protein. The table includes 18,000 or so distinct CDR3 sequences, just over 35% detected once. Blood genomic DNA input for TRB amplification was 250-500 ng. The specimen sequenced was blood. These receptors were obtained from a human donor with active COVID-19.

By share, this clonotype ranks as medium-sized. The chain couples TRBV19 to TRBJ1-6, with TRBD1 matching 11 bases. The CDR3 consists of 15 residues. V was pared by 3 bases and J by 8 bases, with 3 bases of the junction left unmatched. Germline loops: CDR1 LNHDA, CDR2 SQIVND (reference sequence). CDR3 sequence (DNA): TGTGCCAGTAGTATCGAGGGACAGGGGGATTCACCCCTCCACTTT. Translated, it gives CASSIEGQGDSPLHF. Based on the CDR3 plus reference TRBV19 and TRBJ1-6, the full variable domain is DGGITQSPKYLFRKEGQNVTLSCEQNLNHDAMYWYRQDPGQGLRLIYYSQIVNDFQKGDIAEGYSVSREKKESFPLTVTSAQKNPTAFYLCASSIEGQGDSPLHFGNGTRLTVT.

The rearrangement joins TRBV5-5 to TRBJ1-1; D unresolved. The length of the CDR3 is 13 residues. V lost 1 base to trimming and J lost 2 bases, with 6 bases between them. CDR1 is SGHKS and CDR2 is YYEKEE in the germline V gene (reference sequence). In DNA, the CDR3 is TGTGCCAGCAGCTTGACAACAAACACTGAAGCTTTCTTT. Encoded protein: CASSLTTNTEAFF.

The chain combines TRBV5-5 with TRBJ1-6, with D hard to call. This CDR3 region has 14 residues. The germline V gene encodes CDR1 SGHKS and CDR2 YYEKEE (reference sequence). Trimming shortened V by 0 bases and J by 7 bases, and 8 bases separated the two germline ends. The DNA for the CDR3 is TGTGCCAGCAGCTTGGATGTCGACAATTCACCCCTCCACTTT. It yields the protein CASSLDVDNSPLHF.

There are a few counts of this clonotype. The chain employs TRBV19 and TRBJ1-5, with 9 nucleotides matching TRBD1. The CDR3 is made up of 15 amino acids. Germline CDR1 LNHDA, CDR2 SQIVND (reference sequence). After removal of 1 base from V and 2 bases from J, the junction contained 0 bases not matched to a gene. The CDR3 protein is CASSIGTGGNQPQHF. DNA for the CDR3: TGTGCCAGTAGTATAGGGACAGGGGGCAATCAGCCCCAGCATTTT.

CDR3 sequence (DNA): TGTGCCAGCAGTTTTAGGGACAGGGGGGAATCCTACGAGCAGTACGTC. Translated: CASSFRDRGESYEQYV. This chain joins TRBV27 and TRBJ2-7, with TRBD1 matching 11 bases. Germline CDR1 reads MNHEY; CDR2 reads SMNVEV (reference sequence). This CDR3 is built from 16 residues. V trimming: 3 bases; J trimming: 1 base; junction bases outside the gene matches: 5.

The count of this clonotype is one. A clone one base away is much larger, so this may be a read error. The V and J genes are TRBV5-6 and TRBJ2-7; maybe TRBD1 (7 bases). Germline V gene lookup returns CDR1 SGHDT and CDR2 YYEEEE. This CDR3 comprises 12 residues. As DNA, the CDR3 is TGTACCAGCAGCCCCAAGGAGGGGGCAAGGCCTTTC. It yields the protein CTSSPKEGARPF.

This chain joins TRBV12-3 or TRBV12-4 and TRBJ1-1; weak D call: TRBD1 (6 bases). The CDR3 is made up of 16 amino acids. The ends were cut back, 7 bases at V and 1 base at J, with 19 bases in the middle. This chain's CDR3 is CASTSFRGNRNTEAFF. For the CDR3, the DNA is TGTGCCAGCACCTCATTTAGGGGGAACAGGAACACTGAAGCTTTCTTT.

The CDR3 DNA sequence: TGTGCCAGCAGTTTCCTGCGGGACAGAGCCTACGAGCAGTACTTC. Protein product: CASSFLRDRAYEQYF. The J gene is TRBJ2-7, the V gene TRBV27, with D possibly matching TRBD1 (7 bases). The germline V gene encodes CDR1 MNHEY and CDR2 SMNVEV (reference sequence). CDR3 length equals 15 residues. Trimming stripped 3 bases from V and 2 bases from J, with 14 bases between.

The chain employs TRBV11-1 and TRBJ2-2, with 9 bases fitting TRBD2. The CDR3 covers 17 residues. CDR1 and CDR2 (germline): SGHAT, FQDESV (reference sequence). J lost 7 bases, V lost 5 bases, and 14 bases had no gene match. CDR3 region: CASSPQWVRGGGGELFF. The CDR3 DNA reads as TGTGCCAGCAGCCCTCAGTGGGTGCGGGGGGGCGGCGGGGAGCTGTTTTTT.

The V call is TRBV5-4, the J call TRBJ2-2; 9 nucleotides match TRBD2. Per the germline V gene, CDR1 is SGHNT and CDR2 is YYREEE (reference sequence). The CDR3 extends over 15 amino acids. The V gene end was trimmed by 2 bases and the J gene end by 5 bases; junction bases not matched to a gene: 4. CDR3 protein: CASSLAGGWTGELFF. The DNA of the CDR3 is TGTGCCAGCAGCTTAGCGGGGGGTTGGACCGGGGAGCTGTTTTTT.

Within the sample, this clonotype is medium-sized (0.01 to 0.1%). The chain combines TRBV19 with TRBJ2-2, with D perhaps matching TRBD1 (6 bases). Germline CDR1 reads LNHDA; CDR2 reads SQIVND (reference sequence). CDR3 size: 17 residues. V gave up 6 bases and J gave up 5 bases, with 22 bases separating them. CDR3 region: CASSLSIVVGATGELFF. CDR3 in DNA: TGTGCCAGTAGCCTCAGTATAGTAGTGGGGGCTACCGGGGAGCTGTTTTTT.

The rearrangement uses TRBV12-3 or TRBV12-4 and TRBJ1-5; the D gene is possibly TRBD1 (6 bases). CDR3 length equals 15 residues. Trimming stripped 1 base from V and 7 bases from J, with 14 bases between. The CDR3 reads CASSLVTGLEQPQHF. Here the CDR3 DNA reads TGTGCCAGCAGTTTAGTCACAGGGTTAGAACAGCCCCAGCATTTT.

This clonotype came up a few times. CDR3 sequence (DNA): TGTGCCAGCTCACCTCTTCCCCGCAGGGGGGCTGGATACGAGCAGTACTTC. This encodes CASSPLPRRGAGYEQYF. The chain couples TRBV18 to TRBJ2-7; maybe TRBD1 (7 bases). V was pared by 3 bases and J by 4 bases, with 22 bases between. CDR1 is KGHSH and CDR2 is LQKENI in the germline V gene. The CDR3 runs to 17 residues.

V is TRBV6-5 and J is TRBJ2-5; TRBD1 matches at 9 bases. Germline V lookup: CDR1 MNHEY, CDR2 SVGAGI. The CDR3 length is 14 residues. The junction had 5 bases not matched to a gene; V was cut back by 5 bases and J by 4 bases. CDR3 sequence: CASSGLTGGETQYF. The DNA of the CDR3 is TGTGCCAGCAGTGGACTGACAGGGGGAGAGACCCAGTACTTC.

This clonotype is deemed medium-sized. This sequence joins TRBV6-5 and TRBJ2-7; D is unclear. CDR1 MNHEY and CDR2 SVGAGI come from the germline V gene. CDR3 length: 13 amino acids. Trimming removed 0 bases from V and 3 bases from J, with 6 bases in between. The CDR3 nucleotides read TGTGCCAGCAGTTACTCTACCAGCTACGAGCAGTACTTC. Translating gives CASSYSTSYEQYF.

The chain is built from TRBV10-3 and TRBJ2-7, with D possibly being TRBD2 (5 bases). The CDR3 is 15 residues long. Germline V CDR1 and CDR2: ENHRY, SYGVKD. V gave up 6 bases and J gave up 7 bases, with 22 bases separating them. The DNA of the CDR3 is TGTGCCATCAGGAATACGGGAATGTCGCAAGGGGAGCAGTACTTC. As protein: CAIRNTGMSQGEQYF.

On this clonotype itself: Mismatch with germline at one junction end may stem from a read error. The chain combines TRBV12-3 or TRBV12-4 with TRBJ1-1, with a tentative D call TRBD1 (5 bases). This CDR3 has 14 amino acids. The chain's CDR3 is CASSFSRGDTEAFF. CDR3 nucleotides: TGTGCAAGCAGTTTCAGTAGGGGAGACACTGAAGCTTTCTTT.